This T cell receptor beta chain stems from a study of shared clonotypes between healthy human individuals. TCRdb's copy holds only in-frame clones and misses some; the assay was immunoSEQ multiplex PCR. The sample holds about 800,000 clones, roughly 96% seen once. The naive CD8 subset, CD45RO-negative cells positively selected for CCR7, excluded terminally differentiated effector memory CD45RA+ cells. This clone occurred once. CDR1 is SQVTM and CDR2 is ANQGSEA in the germline V gene. This CDR3 has 14 amino acids. V gave up 4 bases and J gave up 0 bases, with 13 bases separating them. The origin of this receptor is a man aged 25-40 years in good health. Sequenced sample: naive CD8+ T cells sorted from blood. J is TRBJ2-7 and V is TRBV29-1; D remains unclear. CDR3 nucleotide sequence: TGCAGCGTTGGAGGCAGTGATAGCTCCTACGAGCAGTACTTC. This translates into CSVGGSDSSYEQYF.